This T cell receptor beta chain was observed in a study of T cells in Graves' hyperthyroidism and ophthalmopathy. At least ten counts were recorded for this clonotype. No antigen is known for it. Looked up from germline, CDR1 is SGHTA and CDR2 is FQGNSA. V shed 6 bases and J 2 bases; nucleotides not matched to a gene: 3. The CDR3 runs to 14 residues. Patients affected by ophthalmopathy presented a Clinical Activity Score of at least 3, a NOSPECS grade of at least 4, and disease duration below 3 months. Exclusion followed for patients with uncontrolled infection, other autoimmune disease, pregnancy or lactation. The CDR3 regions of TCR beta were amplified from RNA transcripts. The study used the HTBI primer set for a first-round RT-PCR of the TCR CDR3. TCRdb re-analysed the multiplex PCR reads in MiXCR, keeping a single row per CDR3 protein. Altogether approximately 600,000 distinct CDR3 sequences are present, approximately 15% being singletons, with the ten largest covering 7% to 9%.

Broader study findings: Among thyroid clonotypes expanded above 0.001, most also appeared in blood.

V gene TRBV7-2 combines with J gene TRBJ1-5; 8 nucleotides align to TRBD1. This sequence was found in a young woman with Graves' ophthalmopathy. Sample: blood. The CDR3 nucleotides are TGTGCCAGCAGTTCACAGGGGGGCAATCAGCCCCAGCATTTT. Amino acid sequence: CASSSQGGNQPQHF.